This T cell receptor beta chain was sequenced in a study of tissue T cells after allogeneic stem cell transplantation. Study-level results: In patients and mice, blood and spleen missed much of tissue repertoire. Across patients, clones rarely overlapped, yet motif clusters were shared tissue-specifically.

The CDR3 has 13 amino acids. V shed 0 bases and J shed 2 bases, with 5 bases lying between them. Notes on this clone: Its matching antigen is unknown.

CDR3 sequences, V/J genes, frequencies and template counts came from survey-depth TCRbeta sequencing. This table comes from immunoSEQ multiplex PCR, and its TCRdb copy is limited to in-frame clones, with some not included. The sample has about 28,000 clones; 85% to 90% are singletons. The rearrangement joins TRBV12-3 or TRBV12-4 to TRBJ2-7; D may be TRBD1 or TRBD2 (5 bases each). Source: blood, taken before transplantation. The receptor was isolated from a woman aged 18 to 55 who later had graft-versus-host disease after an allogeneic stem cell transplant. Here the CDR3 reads CASSLAGAYEQYF. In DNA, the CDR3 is TGTGCCAGCAGTTTAGCGGGGGCCTACGAGCAGTACTTC.